This TCR beta chain was obtained from a study of T cell responses to AZD1222 COVID-19 vaccine (dated by TCRdb to about 2021). Regarding the study in general: AZD1222 recipients with second doses at about 4 weeks or about 12 weeks were pooled, because spike-specific TCR depth and breadth did not differ between schedules. Trial participants were enrolled by age into 18-55, 56-69 and 70-plus year subgroups, with around 150, 28 and 57 TCR-sequenced participants respectively. TCR sequencing covered about 230 trial participants: 207 given two doses of AZD1222 and about 26 given two doses of MenACWY control vaccine. Here is what the overall study found, with its caveats: Conclusions about previously exposed vaccinees are limited because only a handful of AZD1222 recipients were SARS-CoV-2 seropositive at baseline. Reportedly, close to half of the unique spike-specific TCRs recognized epitopes lying outside the regions that are mutated in the B.1.351 and B.1.1.7 variants. Participants were mostly white British, with more females than males. The authors suggested clonal diversity may have been underestimated. In the small 56-69-year group, the increase in depth fell short of significance, most likely because of low power. Vaccine-associated CD4 TCRs spanned the whole spike protein, with dominant responses in regions 160-218 and 743-854. After two AZD1222 doses, both the breadth and the depth of spike-specific TCRs were significantly higher than at day 0 and than in MenACWY recipients. Because no samples from the day 14 peak response were available, repertoires could be characterized only after the peak T cell response.

The CDR3 sequence holds 17 residues, the cysteine and phenylalanine included. Here the CDR3 DNA is all that survives: 51 bases in frame from base 1. The germline V gene provides CDR1 SGHDT and CDR2 YYEEEE. The V end gives up 4 bases and the J end 8 bases, leaving 13 bases in the junction not matched to a gene. In light of the paper, this sample's time point label describes: baseline before first vaccination. Samples from vaccinated people were obtained from the UK trials COV001 and COV002, which included a single-blind randomized controlled phase 2/3 trial of AZD1222 (ChAdOx1 nCoV-19) in healthy adults. For TCRbeta chain sequencing, PBMC samples from trial participants were taken at day 0 and at day 28 after the second dose. Comment on this clone: It has no known antigen specificity. Per-base quality was not reported, and no clone a single base away is much larger than it.

The CDR3 regions of human TCRbeta chains were analyzed by immunosequencing. On the authors' methods: Repertoire TCRs were matched against a reference library of SARS-CoV-2-specific TCRs generated with the MIRA antigen-specificity platform. Breadth meant the fraction of unique TCRs that were SARS-CoV-2-associated, whereas depth meant the fraction of total T cells that were SARS-CoV-2-associated. Each spike-specific TCR was assigned to its reactive spike region and to a CD4 or CD8 class using the MIRA data. Log10-transformed breadth and depth values were compared by one-way ANOVA with Sidak's multiple comparisons tests. TCRdb stores this immuneACCESS table with in-frame sequences only. Part of the clones is absent; in the studies checked, under half of the shortfall reflects unresolved V genes, and no reason is known for the rest. V, J and clone size are those of that table, while D and trimming were read from the DNA. The sample table holds over 150,000 clones, of which over 75% were seen once. Jointly, the top ten make up 2.5% to 3.5% of the sample.

The clonotype comes from an adult in good health. The chain is encoded by TRBV5-6 joined to TRBJ1-6, with 9 bases in between that match TRBD1. The sequencing used peripheral blood, collected on day 0 of AZD1222 vaccination. DNA sequence: TGTGCCAGCAGCCTAACCCCGTCCGGGACAGGGTATTCACCCCTCCACTTT. It translates to CASSLTPSGTGYSPLHF.